The rows below give T cell receptor beta chains drawn from one sample of a study of shared clonotypes between healthy human individuals. Clones were read by immunoSEQ multiplex PCR, and TCRdb kept only the in-frame ones, dropping some. This sample has 2 million to 3 million clones, with just over 90% found just once. Sequencing was done on a sample of naive CD4+ T cells sorted from blood. The source of these receptors is a man aged 18 to 29 in good health. Both conserved end residues are part of each CDR3. The order of the fields is CDR3 length, clone size, V gene, J gene, D gene, CDR3 protein, CDR3 DNA. A D gene is named only where the DNA matches it firmly. Size is omitted from some rows. Given values are once, few, many or a class for expanded clones.

16	-	TRBV4-2	TRBJ1-3	-	CASSLENPGSRGTIYF	TGTGCCAGCAGCCTCGAAAATCCGGGGTCGCGAGGCACCATATATTTT
16	-	TRBV16	TRBJ2-1	-	CASSQTAGVSYNEQFF	TGTGCCAGCAGCCAGACTGCAGGGGTCTCCTACAATGAGCAGTTCTTC
16	-	TRBV30	TRBJ2-2	-	CAWSVDSRKATGELFF	TGTGCCTGGAGTGTGGACAGCAGAAAGGCGACCGGGGAGCTGTTTTTT
14	-	TRBV18	TRBJ1-4	TRBD1	CASSPQQGDEKLFF	TGTGCCAGCTCACCACAACAGGGGGATGAAAAACTGTTTTTT
16	-	TRBV4-1	TRBJ2-3	-	CASSPRGGPSTDTQYF	TGCGCCAGCAGCCCACGTGGGGGTCCGAGCACAGATACGCAGTATTTT
15	-	TRBV18	TRBJ2-7	TRBD1	CASSPVGTGAYEQYF	TGTGCCAGCTCACCAGTCGGGACAGGGGCCTACGAGCAGTACTTC
13	-	TRBV30	TRBJ2-7	TRBD2	CAWTRGVEVEQYF	TGTGCCTGGACGCGGGGGGTTGAGGTCGAGCAGTACTTC
12	-	TRBV10-3	TRBJ2-7	-	CAIRNVSYEQYF	TGTGCCATCAGAAACGTCTCCTACGAGCAGTACTTC
11	-	TRBV20-1	TRBJ2-1	-	CSGSSYNEQFF	TGCTCTGGGAGCTCCTACAATGAGCAGTTCTTC
16	-	TRBV2	TRBJ2-3	-	CASSGQGLVVADTQYF	TGTGCCAGCAGTGGACAGGGACTAGTGGTAGCAGATACGCAGTATTTT
15	-	TRBV9	TRBJ2-3	-	CASSVDEGYTDTQYF	TGTGCCAGCAGCGTAGATGAGGGATACACAGATACGCAGTATTTT
12	-	TRBV6-5	TRBJ2-1	-	CASSYTGNDLFF	TGTGCCAGCAGTTATACGGGGAATGACCTGTTCTTC
15	-	TRBV25-1	TRBJ1-2	-	CASSETNTRGYGYTF	TGTGCCAGCAGTGAAACAAATACACGGGGGTATGGTTACACCTTC
14	-	TRBV6-1	TRBJ1-5	-	CASSGQYSNQPQHF	TGTGCCAGCAGTGGACAGTATAGCAATCAGCCCCAGCATTTT
14	-	TRBV29-1	TRBJ2-3	-	CSVARNTGTDTQYF	TGCAGCGTTGCGCGTAACACCGGCACAGATACGCAGTATTTT
18	-	TRBV28	TRBJ1-3	-	CASRNTPGVLVAGNTIYF	TGTGCCAGTCGAAACACCCCTGGGGTTTTGGTGGCCGGAAACACCATATATTTT
16	-	TRBV27	TRBJ2-7	-	CASSSHGRDGSYEQYF	TGTGCCAGCAGTTCCCATGGCCGGGACGGCTCCTACGAGCAGTACTTC
13	once	TRBV4-1	TRBJ1-3	-	CASGQKKGNTIYF	TGCGCCAGCGGTCAAAAAAAAGGAAACACCATATATTTT
16	-	TRBV19	TRBJ2-2	TRBD1	CASRKTGTGNTGELFF	TGTGCCAGTAGAAAAACCGGGACAGGGAACACCGGGGAGCTGTTTTTT
13	-	TRBV6-6	TRBJ2-4	-	CASTWDLQQIQYF	TGTGCCAGCACCTGGGACCTTCAGCAAATTCAGTACTTC
17	-	TRBV6-1	TRBJ2-1	TRBD2	CASSVGSTLAGGNEQFF	TGTGCCAGCAGTGTCGGGTCGACCTTAGCGGGAGGCAATGAGCAGTTCTTC
10	-	TRBV20-1	TRBJ2-3	-	CSARQESQYF	TGCAGTGCCCGACAGGAGTCGCAGTATTTT
13	-	TRBV5-1	TRBJ1-5	-	CASSRDINQPQHF	TGCGCCAGCAGCCGGGACATAAATCAGCCCCAGCATTTT
12	-	TRBV6-5	TRBJ2-3	-	CASSPFGHTQYF	TGTGCCAGCAGCCCATTTGGTCATACGCAGTATTTT
14	-	TRBV27	TRBJ2-7	TRBD1	CASSLGTGRYEQYF	TGTGCCAGCAGCCTTGGGACAGGGAGGTACGAGCAGTACTTC
16	-	TRBV9	TRBJ2-3	TRBD2	CASSVGGGRGTDTQYF	TGTGCCAGCAGCGTAGGAGGCGGGAGGGGCACAGATACGCAGTATTTT
16	once	TRBV6-1	TRBJ1-5	-	CASSDHKDSTHQPQHF	TGTGCCAGCAGTGACCATAAGGACAGTACCCATCAGCCCCAGCATTTT
15	-	TRBV5-1	TRBJ1-1	TRBD1	CASSRNRGTGTEAFF	TGCGCCAGCAGCAGAAACAGGGGGACAGGAACTGAAGCTTTCTTT
15	-	TRBV14	TRBJ1-2	-	CASSQDYRSGSGYTF	TGTGCCAGCAGCCAAGATTATCGTTCAGGGTCTGGCTACACCTTC
15	-	TRBV6-1	TRBJ1-1	TRBD1	CASSEENRGGTEAFF	TGTGCCAGCAGTGAAGAAAACAGGGGGGGGACTGAAGCTTTCTTT
18	-	TRBV5-3	TRBJ2-1	TRBD2	CARSFWFAPRGENNEQFF	TGTGCCAGAAGCTTTTGGTTTGCCCCACGGGGGGAGAACAATGAGCAGTTCTTC
14	-	TRBV7-9	TRBJ2-1	-	CASSLALGYNEQFF	TGTGCCAGCAGCTTAGCTCTTGGCTACAATGAGCAGTTCTTC
14	few	TRBV6-6	TRBJ1-2	-	CASSYPRREYGYTF	TGTGCCAGCAGTTACCCCCGACGGGAATATGGCTACACCTTC
14	-	TRBV6-5	TRBJ2-7	TRBD1	CASSPGQGWYEQYF	TGTGCCAGCAGTCCGGGACAGGGTTGGTACGAGCAGTACTTC
14	-	TRBV7-9	TRBJ1-4	TRBD1	CASSLGQGTEKLFF	TGTGCCAGCAGCTTAGGACAGGGGACAGAAAAACTGTTTTTT
16	-	TRBV5-1	TRBJ2-2	-	CASSLIKPGNTGELFF	TGCGCCAGCAGCTTGATTAAACCGGGGAACACCGGGGAGCTGTTTTTT
16	-	TRBV5-1	TRBJ2-3	TRBD2	CASSPGLAGITDTQYF	TGCGCCAGCAGCCCGGGACTAGCGGGGATCACAGATACGCAGTATTTT
13	-	TRBV6-6	TRBJ2-5	-	CASSYGGRETQYF	TGTGCCAGCAGTTATGGGGGGCGAGAGACCCAGTACTTC
13	-	TRBV5-1	TRBJ2-5	-	CASSLGGVETQYF	TGCGCCAGCAGCTTGGGAGGGGTCGAGACCCAGTACTTC
14	-	TRBV5-1	TRBJ1-1	-	CASSLGQPNTEAFF	TGCGCCAGCAGCTTGGGGCAGCCGAACACTGAAGCTTTCTTT
15	-	TRBV7-9	TRBJ1-4	-	CASSLTEGTHEKLFF	TGTGCCAGCAGCTTAACGGAGGGGACTCACGAAAAACTGTTTTTT
14	-	TRBV5-4	TRBJ2-7	-	CASSLGGGPYEQYF	TGTGCCAGCAGCTTGGGAGGGGGACCGTACGAGCAGTACTTC
17	-	TRBV18	TRBJ2-6	TRBD1	CASSRGTGGAGANVLTF	TGTGCCAGCTCTCGAGGGACAGGGGGCGCTGGGGCCAACGTCCTGACTTTC
14	-	TRBV7-9	TRBJ2-1	-	CASSLGSDYNEQFF	TGTGCCAGCAGCTTAGGTTCAGATTACAATGAGCAGTTCTTC
13	-	TRBV10-3	TRBJ1-1	TRBD1	CAISSDRGTEAFF	TGTGCCATCAGCTCGGACAGGGGAACTGAAGCTTTCTTT
15	-	TRBV10-3	TRBJ1-4	-	CAISEARGVVEKLFF	TGTGCCATCAGCGAGGCGAGAGGGGTAGTCGAAAAACTGTTTTTT
14	-	TRBV7-9	TRBJ1-6	-	CASSLGGGRSPLHF	TGTGCCAGCAGCTTAGGTGGAGGGAGATCACCCCTCCACTTT
13	-	TRBV19	TRBJ2-7	TRBD1	CASTKGQGYEQYF	TGTGCCAGTACAAAAGGACAGGGCTACGAGCAGTACTTC
14	once	TRBV2	TRBJ2-7	TRBD1	CASRRQGIGYEQYF	TGTGCCAGCAGAAGACAGGGGATAGGGTACGAGCAGTACTTC
15	-	TRBV19	TRBJ1-2	-	CASSPTPGAGYGYTF	TGTGCCAGTAGTCCAACACCGGGGGCGGGCTATGGCTACACCTTC
14	-	TRBV27	TRBJ1-1	-	CASAPAFGNTEAFF	TGTGCCAGCGCCCCGGCATTCGGGAACACTGAAGCTTTCTTT
17	-	TRBV5-1	TRBJ2-3	TRBD2	CASSLRTSGSSTDTQYF	TGCGCCAGCAGCTTGAGGACTAGCGGGTCGAGCACAGATACGCAGTATTTT
13	few	TRBV7-9	TRBJ1-4	TRBD1	CASSVLAGGKLFF	TGTGCCAGCAGCGTTCTGGCAGGGGGGAAACTGTTTTTT
15	-	TRBV25-1	TRBJ1-4	-	CASSEYRGTNEKLFF	TGTGCCAGCAGTGAATACAGAGGGACTAATGAAAAACTGTTTTTT
15	-	TRBV7-3	TRBJ2-3	-	CASSPGPASTDTQYF	TGTGCCAGCAGCCCGGGACCAGCTAGCACAGATACGCAGTATTTT
14	-	TRBV9	TRBJ1-3	-	CASSVGTNGNTIYF	TGTGCCAGCAGCGTGGGCACGAACGGAAACACCATATATTTT
19	-	TRBV11-2	TRBJ2-5	TRBD2	CASSLTGFRLAGAQETQYF	TGTGCCAGCAGCTTGACGGGATTTAGACTAGCGGGGGCCCAAGAGACCCAGTACTTC
15	-	TRBV7-9	TRBJ2-5	TRBD2	CASSSGRGGQETQYF	TGTGCCAGCAGCTCTGGGAGGGGAGGGCAAGAGACCCAGTACTTC
14	-	TRBV30	TRBJ2-5	-	CAWTVSTVQETQYF	TGTGCCTGGACCGTCTCGACAGTTCAAGAGACCCAGTACTTC